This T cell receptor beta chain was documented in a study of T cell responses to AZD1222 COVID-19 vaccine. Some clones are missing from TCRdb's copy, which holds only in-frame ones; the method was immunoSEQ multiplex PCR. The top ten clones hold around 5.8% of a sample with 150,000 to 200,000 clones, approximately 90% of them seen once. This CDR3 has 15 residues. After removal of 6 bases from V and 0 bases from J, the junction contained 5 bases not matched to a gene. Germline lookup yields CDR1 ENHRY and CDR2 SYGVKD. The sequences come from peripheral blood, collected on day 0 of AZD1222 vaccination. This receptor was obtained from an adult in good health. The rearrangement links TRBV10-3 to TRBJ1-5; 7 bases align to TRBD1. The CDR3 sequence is CAISQRDSSNQPQHF. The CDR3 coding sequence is TGTGCCATCAGCCAACGGGACAGTAGCAATCAGCCCCAGCATTTT.